This is a list of T cell receptor beta chains from one sample in a study of T cells expressing NK-cell markers. TCRdb reprocessed the 5' RACE reads and stores each CDR3 protein as one record, lacking DNA. The table lists around 380,000 distinct CDR3 sequences. The sequenced material came from blood T cells: a sorted CD56 or NKG2C T cell subset, CD4+ or CD8+ T cells, or bulk PBMC T cells (not recorded which). Receptors were obtained from a woman between 50 and 59 years old in good health. CDR3s include the opening cysteine and the closing phenylalanine or tryptophan.

TRBV12-3/TRBV12-4,TRBJ2-7,CASSPTRDRKYEQYF
TRBV11-3,TRBJ2-1,CASSFATYDRTTIVNEQFF
TRBV20-1,TRBJ2-3,CSARGYKMRPQSADTQYF
TRBV2,TRBJ1-1,CASTGGQGNTEAFF
TRBV7-8,TRBJ2-5,CASSSPWLGSQETQYF
TRBV20-1,TRBJ2-7,CSPSGIPPTYEQYF
TRBV5-1,TRBJ2-5,CASSLEGVSQYF
TRBV12-3/TRBV12-4,TRBJ2-2,CASSFPSGTGGELFF
TRBV11-3,TRBJ1-2,CASSSRKDGYTF
TRBV5-1,TRBJ2-5,CASSLGLAGVETQYF
TRBV7-3,TRBJ2-1,CASSPLRGRNEQFF
TRBV27,TRBJ2-6,CASSPLRPSGANVLTF
TRBV7-8,TRBJ2-7,CASCVLGSGVGEQYF
TRBV12-3/TRBV12-4,TRBJ2-1,CASSLGPSGYNEQFF
TRBV5-1,TRBJ2-7,CASSSGTGFEQYF
TRBV7-9,TRBJ2-4,CASSSGLAGGAKNIQYF
TRBV12-3/TRBV12-4,TRBJ2-1,CASSLRGSGQFF
TRBV25-1,TRBJ2-3,CASGGLGTDTQYF
TRBV19,TRBJ2-2,CASNPTGVTGELFF
TRBV9,TRBJ2-5,CASSQGGTAVGQQETQYF
TRBV9,TRBJ2-1,CASSLSGARIDEQFF
TRBV7-2,TRBJ2-5,CASSRTSGTQETQYF
TRBV5-1,TRBJ1-4,CASSPGGRARGVEKLFF
TRBV3-1,TRBJ2-1,CASSHFGLAGGGGEQFF
TRBV10-3,TRBJ1-5,CAISGYTDQPQHF
TRBV4-2,TRBJ2-5,CASSQVRSGTQYF
TRBV10-2,TRBJ2-2,CASSEGLAGTGELFF
TRBV28,TRBJ2-3,CASSFGDATDTQYF
TRBV7-9,TRBJ2-6,CASSPGAGSGANVLTF
TRBV10-2,TRBJ2-3,CASSGRGTSGTKTDTQYF
TRBV6-5,TRBJ2-5,CASSPHLAPQETQYF
TRBV12-3/TRBV12-4,TRBJ2-7,CASSLGEIRHEQYF
TRBV20-1,TRBJ2-7,CSARGTVTPLEQYF
TRBV7-6,TRBJ2-7,CASSLAGTPNDEQYF
TRBV12-3/TRBV12-4,TRBJ2-1,CASTRVRSGRASYNEQFF
TRBV20-1,TRBJ1-5,CSASTYRGPLRGQHF
TRBV4-1,TRBJ2-4,CASSQDPNIQYF
TRBV7-2,TRBJ2-1,CASSTARGRASYNEQFF
TRBV6-4,TRBJ2-1,CASAGTSENEQFF
TRBV15,TRBJ2-7,CATSAGSYEQYF
TRBV13,TRBJ2-7,CASSLGTGSEQYF
TRBV27,TRBJ2-3,CASSHSVEHNTQYF
TRBV27,TRBJ2-5,CASSYTGSRRETQYF
TRBV29-1,TRBJ1-1,CSVLSTRRTTEAFF
TRBV5-1,TRBJ2-1,CASRKEVNEQFF
TRBV2,TRBJ2-5,CASSEATIAGGGETQYF
TRBV10-3,TRBJ2-7,CAISSSGTGRGQRRQYF
TRBV4-1,TRBJ1-2,CASRPTGTNYGYTF